These 23 T cell receptor beta chains came from one sample sequenced in a study of T cell responses to AZD1222 COVID-19 vaccine. The assay was immunoSEQ multiplex PCR, and TCRdb's table has in-frame clones only and misses some. The sample records over 100,000 clones, around 82% being singletons. Material: peripheral blood, obtained on day 0 of AZD1222 vaccination. These receptors all come from an adult in good health.

The chain has TRBV29-1 and TRBJ2-1, with D uncertain. Germline CDR1 SQVTM, CDR2 ANQGSEA. V gave up 0 bases and J gave up 1 base, with 25 bases separating them. This CDR3 is built from 20 residues. CDR3 DNA: TGCAGCGTTGAAGATACTGGTTATTCCGGGTCTTCCCTGTCCTACAATGAGCAGTTCTTC. This codes for CSVEDTGYSGSSLSYNEQFF.

CDR3: CASSRDISSYNEQFF. CDR3 DNA: TGTGCCAGCAGCCGGGACATAAGCTCCTACAATGAGCAGTTCTTC. This chain uses TRBV5-6 with TRBJ2-1, with D tentatively TRBD1 (6 bases). Germline CDR1 SGHDT, CDR2 YYEEEE. V was cut by 4 bases and J by 0 bases, with 11 bases left in between. This CDR3 has 15 amino acids.

J is TRBJ1-1 and V is TRBV5-4; D gene ambiguous. V lost 0 bases, J lost 11 bases, and 8 bases lay in between. This CDR3 has 11 amino acids. Germline CDR1 SGHNT, CDR2 YYREEE (reference sequence). The CDR3 sequence: CASSLAGAAFF. DNA of the CDR3: TGTGCCAGCAGCTTGGCCGGCGCGGCTTTCTTT.

This chain links TRBV12-3 or TRBV12-4 with TRBJ1-2, with TRBD1 as a possible D gene (5 bases). This CDR3 comprises 13 residues. Trimming stripped 6 bases from V and 4 bases from J, with 12 bases between. The CDR3 region is CASSQGLIYGYTF. The CDR3 bases are TGTGCCAGCAGCCAGGGACTGATCTATGGCTACACCTTC.

This clone was detected only once. The chain is built from TRBV10-3 and TRBJ1-5; possibly TRBD1 for D (6 bases). Germline V lookup: CDR1 ENHRY, CDR2 SYGVKD. The CDR3 runs 13 residues. V was clipped by 7 bases and J by 4 bases, with 11 bases between them. This chain's CDR3 is CAITGTHNQPQHF. The CDR3 coding sequence is TGTGCCATCACTGGGACACATAATCAGCCCCAGCATTTT.

The chain has TRBV28 and TRBJ2-5; D is ambiguous. CDR3 length: 13 amino acids. Germline V gene data show CDR1 as MDHEN and CDR2 as SYDVKM. The ends were cut back, 1 base at V and 3 bases at J, with 6 bases in the middle. The CDR3 DNA sequence: TGTGCCAGCAGTTTATCGGTTAAAGAGACCCAGTACTTC. Protein product: CASSLSVKETQYF.

The rearrangement uses TRBV19 and TRBJ1-2, with 10 bases identical to TRBD1. Germline V CDR1 and CDR2: LNHDA, SQIVND (reference sequence). After removal of 4 bases from V and 4 bases from J, the junction contained 6 bases not matched to a gene. There are 15 residues in the CDR3. CDR3: CASSRGQGDRYGYTF. The CDR3 nucleotides are TGTGCCAGTAGTAGAGGACAGGGGGACCGCTATGGCTACACCTTC.

The genes are TRBV5-6 and TRBJ2-7; D is possibly TRBD2 (6 bases). V lost 1 base, J lost 2 bases, and 13 bases lay in between. CDR1 is SGHDT and CDR2 is YYEEEE in the germline V gene. The length of the CDR3 is 15 residues. The chain's CDR3 is CASSLLGTFPYEQYF. The CDR3, as DNA: TGTGCCAGCAGCTTGCTCGGGACTTTTCCCTACGAGCAGTACTTC.

The genes are TRBV28 and TRBJ2-2, with a possible D match to TRBD1 (6 bases). The CDR3 runs 16 residues. Trimming left V 6 bases short and J 0 bases short, with 14 bases between. Germline V CDR1 and CDR2: MDHEN, SYDVKM. CDR3 region: CASSSGQLSNTGELFF. CDR3 in DNA: TGTGCCAGCAGCTCAGGACAGCTGTCGAACACCGGGGAGCTGTTTTTT.

The V gene is TRBV18, the J gene TRBJ1-4; 8 nucleotides agree with TRBD1. The CDR3 length is 14 residues. The germline V gene encodes CDR1 KGHSH and CDR2 LQKENI. J gave up 4 bases and V 6 bases, and 4 bases lay outside the gene matches. The CDR3 loop is CASSGDRNNEKLFF. The CDR3, as DNA: TGTGCCAGCTCCGGGGACAGGAATAATGAAAAACTGTTTTTT. The entire variable domain, with the rest obtained from reference TRBV18 and TRBJ1-4, is as follows: NAGVMQNPRHLVRRRGQEARLRCSPMKGHSHVYWYRQLPEEGLKFMVYLQKENIIDESGMPKERFSAEFPKEGPSILRIQQVVRGDSAAYFCASSGDRNNEKLFFGSGTQLSVL.

The rearrangement links TRBV11-3 to TRBJ2-7; D is tentatively TRBD1 or TRBD2 (6 bases each). Germline V CDR1 and CDR2: SGHNT, YENEEA. Trimming removed 4 bases from V and 9 bases from J, with 22 bases in between. This CDR3 is built from 15 residues. This chain's CDR3 is CASSSRGADLSGQYF. CDR3 nucleotides: TGTGCCAGCAGCTCGAGGGGGGCGGACCTCTCCGGGCAGTACTTC.

The CDR3 DNA reads as TGTGCCAGCAGCTTAGCTTCGACAACCTACAATGAGCAGTTCTTC. This gives the protein CASSLASTTYNEQFF. The V and J genes are TRBV7-6 and TRBJ2-1; D is unresolved. CDR3 length equals 15 residues. Per germline, CDR1 SGHVS and CDR2 FNYEAQ. The ends were cut back, 0 bases at V and 2 bases at J, with 8 bases in the middle.

This chain connects TRBV6-5 to TRBJ1-2, with no clear D. Between the trimmed V and J ends, which lost 2 bases and 6 bases, there was a span of 13 bases. Looked up from germline, CDR1 is MNHEY and CDR2 is SVGAGI. The CDR3 has 14 amino acids. CDR3 coding DNA: TGTGCCAGCAGTTACCGCCCGGGGTCTCATGGCTACACCTTC. This translates into CASSYRPGSHGYTF.

The chain employs TRBV9 and TRBJ1-4, with a possible D match to TRBD1 (6 bases). V was cut by 4 bases and J by 3 bases, with 16 bases left in between. CDR3 length equals 16 residues. Germline loops: CDR1 SGDLS, CDR2 YYNGEE. The chain's CDR3 is CASSPVGGGSNEKLFF. The CDR3 nucleotides read TGTGCCAGCAGCCCCGTAGGTGGGGGCTCTAATGAAAAACTGTTTTTT.

V and J are TRBV30 and TRBJ1-1, with no clear D. With 7 bases removed from V and 0 bases from J, the gap between germline ends came to 12 bases. CDR3 length equals 13 residues. Germline V gene lookup returns CDR1 GTSNPN and CDR2 SVGIG (reference sequence). In nucleotides, the CDR3 is TGTGCCTATAGAGGGAACCTGAACACTGAAGCTTTCTTT. Its protein is CAYRGNLNTEAFF. Full variable domain (rest looked up from reference TRBV30 and TRBJ1-1): SQTIHQWPATLVQPVGSPLSLECTVEGTSNPNLYWYRQAAGRGLQLLFYSVGIGQISSEVPQNLSASRPQDRQFILSSKKLLLSDSGFYLCAYRGNLNTEAFFGQGTRLTVV.

The chain uses TRBV30 and TRBJ2-2; D is possibly TRBD1 (6 bases). The germline CDR1 and CDR2 sequences are GTSNPN and SVGIG (reference sequence). The CDR3 has 17 amino acids. Between the trimmed V and J ends, which lost 3 bases and 5 bases, there was a span of 22 bases. CDR3: CAWSKPPDRERTGELFF. The CDR3 coding sequence is TGTGCCTGGAGCAAACCCCCGGACAGAGAAAGAACCGGGGAGCTGTTTTTT.

V is TRBV11-3 and J is TRBJ1-6, with unresolved D. Germline CDR1 is SGHNT and CDR2 is YENEEA. V was clipped by 3 bases and J by 2 bases, with 8 bases between them. This CDR3 spans 15 amino acids. The DNA for the CDR3 is TGTGCCAGCAGCTTTAGTCTCACCTATAATTCACCCCTCCACTTT. This gives the protein CASSFSLTYNSPLHF.

The chain joins TRBV18 to TRBJ1-2; 8 positions match TRBD1. The V and J ends lost 3 bases and 4 bases, in that order; junction bases with no gene match: 1. CDR1 and CDR2 (germline): KGHSH, LQKENI. This CDR3 is built from 13 residues. The CDR3 DNA sequence: TGTGCCAGCTCACCGCAGGGGGCCTATGGCTACACCTTC. This sequence encodes CASSPQGAYGYTF.

This chain links TRBV30 with TRBJ1-5; D is unresolved. Looked up from germline, CDR1 is GTSNPN and CDR2 is SVGIG (reference sequence). Trimming cost V 0 bases and J 2 bases, with 5 bases left between them. The CDR3 is 13 amino acids. For the CDR3, the DNA is TGTGCCTGGAGTGTAGCTGGCAATCAGCCCCAGCATTTT. It encodes CAWSVAGNQPQHF.

The rearrangement uses TRBV3-1 (or the pseudogene TRBV3-2) and TRBJ2-5; TRBD2 is a possible D gene (6 bases). The V and J ends lost 4 bases and 5 bases respectively, with 14 bases between them. This CDR3 has 14 amino acids. CDR1 and CDR2 from the germline V gene are LGHDT and YNNKEL (reference sequence). The CDR3 region is CASSLGGAGETQYF. CDR3 in DNA: TGTGCCAGCAGCCTTGGAGGGGCCGGGGAGACCCAGTACTTC.

V is TRBV24-1 and J is TRBJ1-2, with 9 bases identical to TRBD1. J lost 10 bases, V lost 7 bases, and 6 bases had no gene match. This CDR3 contains 12 residues. From germline, CDR1 is KGHDR and CDR2 SFDVKD. The CDR3 loop is CATRLGQGAYTF. The DNA for the CDR3 is TGTGCCACCAGGTTGGGACAGGGCGCCTACACCTTC.

This chain uses TRBV27 with TRBJ2-2; 13 bases match TRBD2. This CDR3 has 16 residues. The germline V gene encodes CDR1 MNHEY and CDR2 SMNVEV (reference sequence). The junction had 4 bases not matched to a gene; V was cut back by 7 bases and J by 2 bases. The CDR3 here is CASTTGLAGNTGELFF. CDR3 sequence (DNA): TGTGCCAGCACCACGGGACTAGCGGGAAACACCGGGGAGCTGTTTTTT.

The chain is built from TRBV24-1 and TRBJ1-6; unclear D gene. Trimming stripped 3 bases from V and 7 bases from J, with 6 bases between. The CDR3 loop spans 13 amino acids. Germline CDR1 KGHDR, CDR2 SFDVKD. The CDR3 DNA sequence: TGTGCCACCAGTGATGGATTGAATTCACCCCTCCACTTT. Translated, it gives CATSDGLNSPLHF.